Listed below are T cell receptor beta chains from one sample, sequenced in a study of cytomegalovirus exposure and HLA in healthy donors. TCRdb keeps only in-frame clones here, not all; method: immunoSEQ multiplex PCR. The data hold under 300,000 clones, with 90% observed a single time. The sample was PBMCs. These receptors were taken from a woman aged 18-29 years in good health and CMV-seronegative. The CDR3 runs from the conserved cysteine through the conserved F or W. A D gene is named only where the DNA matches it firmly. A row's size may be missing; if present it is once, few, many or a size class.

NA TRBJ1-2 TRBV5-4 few TGTGCCAGCAGCTTGGTGTCGGGACAAGGTCGGAGCAGCTACACCTTC CASSLVSGQGRSSYTF
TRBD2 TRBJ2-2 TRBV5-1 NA TGCGCCAGCAGCTTGGCCGGGGGGGGCCCCCGGGAGCTGTTTTTT CASSLAGGGPRELFF
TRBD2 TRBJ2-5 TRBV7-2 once TGTGCCAGCAGCTTAGATGGTAGCGGGGGAAAGACCCAGTACTTC CASSLDGSGGKTQYF
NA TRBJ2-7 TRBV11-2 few TGTGCCAGCAGCTTTCGGTCTACCTACGAGCAGTACTTC CASSFRSTYEQYF
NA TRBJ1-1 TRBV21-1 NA TGTGCCAGCAGCATAAGGGTTAAACCGGGACAGGCCCTACTTCGTCTCCAAAACACTGAAGCTTTCTTT CASSIRVKPGQALLRLQNTEAFF
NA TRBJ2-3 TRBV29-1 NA TGCAGCGTTGATAAGGTTACACAGGGTCTTGTTAGCACAGATACGCAGTATTTT CSVDKVTQGLVSTDTQYF
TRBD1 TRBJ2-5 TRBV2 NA TGTGCCAGCAGTTTTCTCGGACAGGGGGCGGAGGAGACCCAGTACTTC CASSFLGQGAEETQYF
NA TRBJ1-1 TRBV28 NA TGTGCCAGCAGTTTTTGGCAGGGGAACACTGAAGCTTTCTTT CASSFWQGNTEAFF
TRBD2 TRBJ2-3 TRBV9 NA TGTGCCAGCAGCCCGGACGGGGGGGGGCGGACAGATACGCAGTATTTT CASSPDGGGRTDTQYF
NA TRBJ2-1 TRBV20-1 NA TGCAGTGCTAGTACCTACAATGAGCAGTTCTTC CSASTYNEQFF
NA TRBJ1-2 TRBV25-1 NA TGTGCCAGCTCGAGGGTGAACTATGGCTACACCTTC CASSRVNYGYTF
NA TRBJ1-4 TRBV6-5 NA TGTGCCAGCAGAACCGGGACATCTGAAAAACTGTTTTTT CASRTGTSEKLFF
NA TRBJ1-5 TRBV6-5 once TGTGCCAGCAGTTTCGTAGGCAATCAGCCCCAGCATTTT CASSFVGNQPQHF
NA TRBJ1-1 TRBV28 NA TGTGCCAGCACCGCCCCCACAGGGAAGGGGACTGAAGCTTTCTTT CASTAPTGKGTEAFF
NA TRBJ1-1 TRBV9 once TGTGCCAGCAGCGTACGCGGGAACACTGAAGCTTTCTTT CASSVRGNTEAFF
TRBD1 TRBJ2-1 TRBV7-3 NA TGTGCCAGCAGCGTTAGACAGGGGGCGTTTCATGAGCAGTTCTTC CASSVRQGAFHEQFF
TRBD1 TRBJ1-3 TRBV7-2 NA TGTGCCAGCAGTCCTGGACAGGGGGCCTTCTCTGGAAACACCATATATTTT CASSPGQGAFSGNTIYF
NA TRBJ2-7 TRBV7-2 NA TGTGCCAGCAGCTTAGAAGGGGGTGGCTACGAGCAGTACTTC CASSLEGGGYEQYF
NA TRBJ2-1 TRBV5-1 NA TGCGCCAGCAGCTCCGGGTCGGTAGATTACAATGAGCAGTTCTTC CASSSGSVDYNEQFF
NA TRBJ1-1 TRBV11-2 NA TGTGCCAGCAGCTACAACAGGGACACTGAAGCTTTCTTT CASSYNRDTEAFF
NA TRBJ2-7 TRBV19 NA TGTGCCAGTAGTACCCGACAGGACGCCTACGAGCAGTACTTC CASSTRQDAYEQYF
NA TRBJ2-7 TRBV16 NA TGTGCCAGCAGCCAAGGTCCATTCGGGACCTACGAGCAGTACTTC CASSQGPFGTYEQYF
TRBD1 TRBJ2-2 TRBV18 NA TGTGCCAGCTCACCACGATTAGACAGGGGAAACACCGGGGAGCTGTTTTTT CASSPRLDRGNTGELFF
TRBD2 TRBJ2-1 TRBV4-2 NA TGTGCCAGCAGCCAACCTTTTTACGGAAGACTAGCGGGGGACTACAATGAGCAGTTCTTC CASSQPFYGRLAGDYNEQFF
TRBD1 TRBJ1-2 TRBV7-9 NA TGTGCCAGCAGCCCAAGACAGGGCGGCTATGGCTACACCTTC CASSPRQGGYGYTF
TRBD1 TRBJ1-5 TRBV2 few TGTGCCAGCATTTCAGGGGGGAGCAATCAGCCCCAGCATTTT CASISGGSNQPQHF
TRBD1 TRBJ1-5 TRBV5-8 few TGTGCCAGCAGCGCTAACAGGGGGAGCAATCAGCCCCAGCATTTT CASSANRGSNQPQHF
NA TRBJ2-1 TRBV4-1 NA TGCGCCAGCAGCCAAGGCACGAGCTCCTACAATGAGCAGTTCTTC CASSQGTSSYNEQFF
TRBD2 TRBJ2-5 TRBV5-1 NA TGCGCCAGCAGCTTGGTACTAGCGGGGGGTGAGACCCAGTACTTC CASSLVLAGGETQYF